These 17 T cell receptor beta chains came from one sample sequenced in a study of T-cell reconstitution after alpha-beta-depleted transplantation in children. For TCRbeta, the library was prepared with unique molecular identifiers. TCRdb independently ran MiXCR on the PCR reads; one entry per CDR3 protein. The sample yields about 1,000,000 distinct CDR3 sequences, roughly 29% seen once. Source: PBMCs, mostly from graft donor cells, taken 360 days after TCRalphabeta/CD19-depleted stem cell transplant. These receptors were obtained from a boy in the first two years of life who had a stem cell transplant for SCID, so the T cells may come from the graft donor.

The chain has TRBV5-1 and TRBJ2-1; 9 bases fit TRBD1. J lost 2 bases, V lost 4 bases, and 7 bases had no gene match. The CDR3 contains 16 residues. Germline CDR1 is SGHRS and CDR2 is YFSETQ. The CDR3 region is CASSPPGQGTYNEQFF. CDR3 nucleotides: TGCGCCAGCAGCCCGCCTGGACAGGGGACCTACAATGAGCAGTTCTTC.

The chain links TRBV29-1 to TRBJ2-5, with 7 bases matching TRBD1. The V gene's germline CDR1 is SQVTM and CDR2 ANQGSEA. This CDR3 spans 14 amino acids. The chain's CDR3 is CSEGTANLQETQYF. The CDR3 region has the DNA TGCAGTGAGGGGACAGCGAACCTCCAAGAGACCCAGTACTTC.

The table lists this clonotype with a few counts. The rearrangement links TRBV15 to TRBJ1-6; 8 nucleotides align to TRBD1. The CDR3 consists of 15 residues. Germline assignment: CDR1 LNHNV and CDR2 YYDKDF (reference sequence). With V trimmed by 0 bases and J by 10 bases, 5 bases remained unmatched. CDR3 sequence: CATSRDWQGASPLHF. The CDR3 DNA reads TGTGCCACCAGCAGAGATTGGCAGGGGGCATCACCCCTCCACTTT.

This chain uses TRBV5-6 with TRBJ2-3, with no clear D. The CDR3 contains 14 residues. V was pared by 4 bases and J by 6 bases, with 15 bases between. In germline, CDR1 is SGHDT, CDR2 YYEEEE. The CDR3 DNA reads as TGTGCCAGCAGCCTTGCCTCACTGAGGGATACGCAGTATTTT. Its protein product is CASSLASLRDTQYF.

The chain links TRBV10-3 to TRBJ2-7; no definite D call. The CDR3 extends over 14 amino acids. V dropped 0 bases and J dropped 3 bases, with 9 bases sitting between them. Germline loops: CDR1 ENHRY, CDR2 SYGVKD. The CDR3 nucleotides are TGTGCCATCAGTGAGTCGACTCGGGTCTACGAGCAGTACTTC. It translates to CAISESTRVYEQYF.

This chain links TRBV6-5 with TRBJ2-3; 9 bases map to TRBD1. The CDR3 sequence is 16 residues long. V lost 0 bases and J lost 2; bases outside the gene matches: 3. The germline gives CDR1 MNHEY, CDR2 SVGAGI. The CDR3 region has the DNA TGTGCCAGCAGTTACTCGGGACAGGGCCTCACAGATACGCAGTATTTT. It specifies CASSYSGQGLTDTQYF.

This clonotype was picked up a small number of times. This chain joins TRBV9 and TRBJ2-1; TRBD1 matches 10 bases. With 2 bases clipped from V and 7 bases from J, the junction kept 3 bases outside the gene matches. CDR3 length: 14 amino acids. Germline V lookup: CDR1 SGDLS, CDR2 YYNGEE. The CDR3 loop reads CASSVRDRGNEQFF. CDR3 sequence (DNA): TGTGCCAGCAGCGTTCGGGACAGGGGAAATGAGCAGTTCTTC.

There are many counts of this clonotype. The rearrangement uses TRBV5-1 and TRBJ2-1; TRBD1 matches at 10 bases. The CDR3 is 13 residues long. The junction had 0 bases not matched to a gene; V was cut back by 4 bases and J by 5 bases. The germline V gene encodes CDR1 SGHRS and CDR2 YFSETQ. As DNA, the CDR3 is TGCGCCAGCAGCGGGACAGGGGACAATGAGCAGTTCTTC. It is translated as CASSGTGDNEQFF.

The gene calls are TRBV5-1 and TRBJ2-7; D perhaps matches TRBD1 (6 bases). This CDR3 is built from 14 residues. The V gene's germline CDR1 is SGHRS and CDR2 YFSETQ. V lost 4 bases, J lost 1 base, and 12 bases lay in between. CDR3 sequence reads: CASSVPGESYEQYF. CDR3 sequence (DNA): TGCGCCAGCAGCGTTCCAGGGGAATCCTACGAGCAGTACTTC.

This chain joins TRBV18 and TRBJ2-2, with TRBD1 matching over 7 bases. V gave up 0 bases and J gave up 5 bases; unmatched junction bases: 6. The CDR3 runs 16 residues. The germline V gene has CDR1 KGHSH and CDR2 LQKENI. The CDR3: CASSPPDRRDTGELFF. The CDR3 DNA reads as TGTGCCAGCTCACCACCGGACAGGAGAGATACCGGGGAGCTGTTTTTT.

The CDR3 sequence: CASSSAPGTRLTDTQYF. The CDR3 DNA sequence: TGTGCCAGCAGCTCAGCTCCCGGGACTCGACTCACAGATACGCAGTATTTT. V usage is TRBV7-3 and J usage is TRBJ2-3, with TRBD2 as a possible D gene (6 bases). The V gene lost 4 bases and the J gene lost 2 bases, with 19 bases spanning the gap. Germline-derived CDR1 and CDR2 are SGHTA and FQGTGA. This CDR3 region has 17 residues.

The chain carries TRBV12-3 or TRBV12-4 and TRBJ1-1; D not certain. The CDR3 sequence is 14 residues long. The ends were cut back, 5 bases at V and 5 bases at J, with 15 bases in the middle. The CDR3 DNA is TGTGCCAGCAGTAGACCCACCCTGGGTACTGAAGCTTTCTTT. Amino acids: CASSRPTLGTEAFF.

This chain uses TRBV12-3 or TRBV12-4 with TRBJ1-3; D possibly corresponds to TRBD1 (5 bases). The V and J ends lost 3 bases and 8 bases respectively, with 17 bases between them. The CDR3 extends over 15 amino acids. DNA of the CDR3: TGTGCCAGCAGTTTGCGCCTCGGGCAGGGATACACCATATATTTT. It specifies CASSLRLGQGYTIYF.

This chain uses TRBV4-1 with TRBJ1-1; 7 bases fit TRBD1. This CDR3 is built from 16 residues. Germline CDR1 is MGHRA and CDR2 is YSYEKL. Trimming cost V 1 base and J 1 base; bases outside gene matches: 6. This CDR3 reads CASSQGDRARNTEAFF. The CDR3 DNA is TGCGCCAGCAGCCAAGGTGACAGGGCCCGGAACACTGAAGCTTTCTTT.

The chain has TRBV29-1 and TRBJ2-5; D may be TRBD1 (6 bases). The CDR3 is 15 residues long. Germline lookup yields CDR1 SQVTM and CDR2 ANQGSEA. Trimming stripped 2 bases from V and 5 bases from J, with 18 bases between. CDR3 sequence (DNA): TGCAGCGTTGAACCCAGGCAGGGGAGAAGGGAGACCCAGTACTTC. This encodes CSVEPRQGRRETQYF.

This clonotype was seen once. The V and J genes are TRBV19 and TRBJ2-7; 7 positions agree with TRBD1. The CDR3 is made up of 13 amino acids. Germline V gene data show CDR1 as LNHDA and CDR2 as SQIVND (reference sequence). The V gene end was trimmed by 4 bases and the J gene end by 7 bases; junction bases not matched to a gene: 7. The CDR3 sequence is CASSTTGLGEQYF. In DNA, the CDR3 is TGTGCCAGTAGTACGACAGGGTTGGGTGAGCAGTACTTC.

The chain joins TRBV7-9 to TRBJ1-4; D is undetermined. The CDR3 has 15 amino acids. CDR1 is SEHNR, CDR2 FQNEAQ, per germline (reference sequence). Trimming pared 5 bases from V and 8 bases from J, leaving 18 bases between. The CDR3 reads CASSGPSMSAEKLFF. The CDR3 bases are TGTGCCAGCAGCGGACCATCGATGAGTGCAGAAAAACTGTTTTTT.